Below, 19 T cell receptor beta chains from the same sample are listed, as sequenced in a study of preoperative IRX-2 immunotherapy in early breast cancer. Treatment reported: preoperative locoregional IRX-2 cytokine immunotherapy. Sequencing was performed with immunoSEQ multiplex PCR; in TCRdb, only in-frame clones are kept and a portion is missing. This repertoire shows under 25,000 clones, approximately 86% found once; its top ten account for about 1.2%. The sample consisted of lymph node tissue, taken after IRX-2 immunotherapy. The origin of the receptors is a human donor with breast cancer.

The V gene is TRBV28, the J gene TRBJ1-1, with 7 positions matching TRBD1. Trimming took 5 bases from V and 5 from J; bases not matched to a gene: 8. Germline V CDR1 and CDR2: MDHEN, SYDVKM. CDR3 length equals 14 residues. CDR3 sequence: CASSRDSGRTEAFF. Here the CDR3 DNA reads TGTGCCAGCAGTCGGGACAGTGGTAGGACTGAAGCTTTCTTT.

The chain recombines TRBV12-2 with TRBJ2-3. TRBV12-2 is given as a pseudogene. The CDR3 loop spans 17 amino acids. The CDR3 nucleotides are TGTGCAAGTCGCTCTGATTTAGGGGGGCATAGCACAGATACGCAGTATTTT. It specifies CASRSDLGGHSTDTQYF.

The chain carries TRBV19 and TRBJ1-1, with 8 bases matching TRBD1. The CDR3 has 13 residues. With 3 bases clipped from V and 11 bases from J, the junction kept 8 bases outside the gene matches. Germline-derived CDR1 and CDR2 are LNHDA and SQIVND (reference sequence). The CDR3 nucleotides read TGTGCCAGTAGTATCAGACAGGGGCGAAAGGCTTTCTTT. The encoded protein is CASSIRQGRKAFF.

The rearrangement uses TRBV7-2 and TRBJ1-1; possibly TRBD1 for D (6 bases). The germline V gene encodes CDR1 SGHTA and CDR2 FQGNSA. Trimming cost V 7 bases and J 1 base, with 10 bases left between them. There are 13 residues in the CDR3. This chain's CDR3 is CASKIGGNTEAFF. The CDR3 nucleotides are TGTGCCAGCAAAATAGGGGGGAACACTGAAGCTTTCTTT.

V usage is TRBV6-8 and J usage is TRBJ2-1; TRBD1 matches at 10 bases. Unmatched junction bases numbered 16, after V lost 5 bases and J lost 6 bases. There are 18 residues in the CDR3. Germline CDR1 is MNHGY and CDR2 is SAAAGT. The CDR3 nucleotides read TGTGCCAGCAGTGATGGGACAGGGGTTATTGTGGGAGGCAATGAGCAGTTCTTC. Translating it yields CASSDGTGVIVGGNEQFF.

This clone came up once. The chain employs TRBV6-8 and TRBJ1-5, with TRBD1 as a possible D gene (6 bases). Germline V gene lookup returns CDR1 MNHGY and CDR2 SAAAGT. The CDR3 has 14 amino acids. Trimming stripped 6 bases from V and 9 bases from J, with 18 bases between. CDR3: CASSHEGVRRPQHF. Written as DNA, the CDR3 is TGTGCCAGCAGCCACGAGGGGGTGAGGCGGCCCCAGCATTTT.

The V gene is TRBV19, the J gene TRBJ1-3; the D is unclear. Germline V CDR1 and CDR2: LNHDA, SQIVND (reference sequence). Trimming took 0 bases from V and 0 from J, leaving 6 bases between them. This CDR3 is 15 amino acids long. The CDR3: CASSIEGSSGNTIYF. The CDR3 coding sequence is TGTGCCAGTAGTATAGAAGGCAGCTCTGGAAACACCATATATTTT.

This clone has just a few counts. The chain uses TRBV19 and TRBJ1-2, with a weak D call TRBD1 (5 bases). Germline CDR1 and CDR2: LNHDA and SQIVND (reference sequence). The ends were cut back, 5 bases at V and 4 bases at J, with 17 bases in the middle. This CDR3 comprises 15 residues. The chain's CDR3 is CASSPTGGGSYGYTF. In DNA, the CDR3 is TGTGCCAGTAGTCCAACCGGTGGGGGTAGCTATGGCTACACCTTC.

The rearrangement links TRBV6-7 to TRBJ2-7; the D gene could be TRBD1 or TRBD2 (5 bases each). TRBV6-7 counts as an open reading frame of uncertain function. There are 14 residues in the CDR3. V lost 5 bases and J lost 0, with 11 bases in between. For the CDR3, the DNA is TGTGCCAGCAGTACCCCAGGGAGCTCCTACGAGCAGTACTTC. Protein sequence: CASSTPGSSYEQYF.

The V call is TRBV11-3, the J call TRBJ2-1; D may be TRBD2 (5 bases). With 4 bases removed from V and 5 bases from J, the gap between germline ends came to 12 bases. CDR1 is SGHNT, CDR2 YENEEA, per germline. CDR3 length: 14 residues. The CDR3 region is CASSSPGENNEQFF. DNA of the CDR3: TGTGCCAGCAGCTCCCCCGGGGAAAACAATGAGCAGTTCTTC. The variable domain in full, with the rest retrieved from reference TRBV11-3 and TRBJ2-1, is EAGVVQSPRYKIIEKKQPVAFWCNPISGHNTLYWYLQNLGQGPELLIRYENEEAVDDSQLPKDRFSAERLKGVDSTLKIQPAELGDSAVYLCASSSPGENNEQFFGPGTRLTVL.

The chain uses TRBV7-6 and TRBJ1-5; D possibly corresponds to TRBD1 (6 bases). The V gene lost 3 bases and the J gene lost 9 bases, with 15 bases spanning the gap. The CDR3 spans 14 residues. Germline V lookup: CDR1 SGHVS, CDR2 FNYEAQ. The CDR3 protein is CASSFNGGARPQHF. The CDR3 DNA reads TGTGCCAGCAGCTTCAACGGGGGCGCGAGGCCCCAGCATTTT.

The chain combines TRBV19 with TRBJ1-2; no firm D call. Trimming removed 5 bases from V and 2 bases from J, with 12 bases in between. There are 14 residues in the CDR3. From germline, CDR1 is LNHDA and CDR2 SQIVND (reference sequence). CDR3 sequence: CASSVLRRNYGYTF. In DNA, the CDR3 is TGTGCCAGTAGTGTACTAAGACGGAACTATGGCTACACCTTC.

The chain uses TRBV12-5 and TRBJ1-5; unclear D gene. This CDR3 spans 16 amino acids. Germline V CDR1 and CDR2: LGHNT, FRNRAP. The germline V and J ends were trimmed by 1 base and 0 bases, with 10 bases remaining between them. This CDR3 reads CASGLDRQYSNQPQHF. The CDR3 DNA follows: TGTGCTAGTGGTTTGGATCGGCAATATAGCAATCAGCCCCAGCATTTT. The full variable domain, its missing parts supplied by reference TRBV12-5 and TRBJ1-5, is DARVTQTPRHKVTEMGQEVTMRCQPILGHNTVFWYRQTMMQGLELLAYFRNRAPLDDSGMPKDRFSAEMPDATLATLKIQPSEPRDSAVYFCASGLDRQYSNQPQHFGDGTRLSIL.

Points on this clone: Its ends do not fully match the called genes, so a read error is possible. The chain combines TRBV6-8 with TRBJ1-6; D unresolved. Germline CDR1 is MNHGY and CDR2 is SAAAGT. The CDR3 has 13 residues. The CDR3 DNA sequence: TGTGCCAGCAGTGACTCCTTAAATTCACCCCTCCACTTT. Amino acids: CASSDSLNSPLHF.

The V and J genes are TRBV28 and TRBJ1-2; unclear D gene. Trimming cost V 6 bases and J 0 bases, with 5 bases left between them. Germline-derived CDR1 and CDR2 are MDHEN and SYDVKM. The CDR3 has 12 amino acids. CDR3 protein: CASREANYGYTF. The CDR3 bases are TGTGCCAGCAGAGAAGCTAACTATGGCTACACCTTC.

The chain carries TRBV30 and TRBJ1-5, with D possibly matching TRBD1 (6 bases). The CDR3 has 13 amino acids. The germline V and J ends were trimmed by 6 bases and 3 bases, with 12 bases remaining between them. Germline loops: CDR1 GTSNPN, CDR2 SVGIG (reference sequence). In DNA form, the CDR3 reads TGTGCCTGCGCCCAGGGGAACAATCAGCCCCAGCATTTT. Translating gives CACAQGNNQPQHF.

The CDR3 DNA sequence: TGCAGCGTCCTGGACAGGGTGAGCTCCTACGAGCAGTACTTC. Translated, it gives CSVLDRVSSYEQYF. This sequence joins TRBV29-1 and TRBJ2-7; 8 positions agree with TRBD1. Germline CDR1 and CDR2: SQVTM and ANQGSEA. After removal of 6 bases from V and 0 bases from J, the junction contained 7 bases not matched to a gene. The length of the CDR3 is 14 residues.

This clone was seen just once. V usage is TRBV30 and J usage is TRBJ1-1; D not resolved. With 2 bases removed from V and 7 bases from J, the gap between germline ends came to 8 bases. From germline, CDR1 is GTSNPN and CDR2 SVGIG (reference sequence). The CDR3 length is 11 residues. The CDR3 region is CAWSQEYEAFF. The CDR3 nucleotides are TGTGCCTGGAGTCAAGAATATGAAGCTTTCTTT.

This chain uses TRBV29-1 with TRBJ2-1; D remains ambiguous. V lost 6 bases to trimming and J lost 4 bases, with 10 bases between them. Germline CDR1 and CDR2: SQVTM and ANQGSEA. CDR3 length equals 12 residues. CDR3 residues: CSVVREYNEQFF. In DNA form, the CDR3 reads TGCAGCGTCGTCAGAGAGTACAATGAGCAGTTCTTC.